The 17 T cell receptor beta chains below come from one sample, sequenced in a study of T cell repertoires in cytomegalovirus infection. Antigen specificity for these receptors is unknown. Each CDR3 protein gets one entry after TCRdb re-called the reads with MiXCR. The sample yields roughly 68,000 distinct CDR3 sequences, around 20% seen once. The sample here was CD8+ T cells from cultured PBMCs, taken from culture after CMV antigen stimulation. These receptors were obtained from a human donor in good health (CMV status not recorded). Some clones in this sample may be carry-over from other donors' samples.

A few counts support this clonotype. This sequence joins TRBV7-9 and TRBJ2-7; 10 bases line up with TRBD1. The V gene end was trimmed by 6 bases and the J gene end by 5 bases; junction bases not matched to a gene: 7. The CDR3 extends over 14 amino acids. Germline V gene sequence: CDR1 SEHNR, CDR2 FQNEAQ (reference sequence). CDR3 sequence: CASRAMTGGHEQYF. The CDR3 DNA follows: TGTGCCAGCAGGGCGATGACAGGGGGCCACGAGCAGTACTTC.

This clonotype was observed a few times. V is TRBV6-1 and J is TRBJ1-6; D call uncertain. V was trimmed by 1 base and J by 11 bases, leaving 15 bases between them. The CDR3 is 15 amino acids. Germline CDR1 reads MNHNS; CDR2 reads SASEGT. CDR3 region: CASSEVGLPRPPLHF. CDR3 in DNA: TGTGCCAGCAGTGAAGTAGGGCTTCCAAGACCACCCCTCCACTTT.

CDR3 in amino acids: CASSLEGAIQPQHF. The CDR3 nucleotides read TGTGCCAGCAGCCTAGAGGGGGCGATTCAGCCCCAGCATTTT. The chain employs TRBV7-9 and TRBJ1-5, with 7 bases matching TRBD1. V lost 5 bases and J lost 6; bases outside the gene matches: 7. Germline V gives CDR1 SEHNR, CDR2 FQNEAQ (reference sequence). This CDR3 contains 14 residues. Together with reference TRBV7-9 and TRBJ1-5, the CDR3 gives the full variable domain: DTGVSQNPRHKITKRGQNVTFRCDPISEHNRLYWYRQTLGQGPEFLTYFQNEAQLEKSRLLSDRFSAERPKGSFSTLEIQRTEQGDSAMYLCASSLEGAIQPQHFGDGTRLSIL.

The rearrangement links TRBV6-6 to TRBJ2-1; D is uncertain. Deletions cut 2 bases from V and 8 bases from J, with 7 bases between. The CDR3 runs to 12 residues. The V gene's germline CDR1 is MNHNY and CDR2 SVGAGI (reference sequence). This chain's CDR3 is CASSYGSYEQFF. In DNA, the CDR3 is TGTGCCAGCAGTTACGGGTCGTATGAGCAGTTCTTC.

This clonotype was recorded many times. The genes are TRBV7-6 and TRBJ1-5, with unresolved D. Germline CDR1 is SGHVS and CDR2 is FNYEAQ. This CDR3 is 13 amino acids long. V was shortened by 5 bases and J by 4 bases, with 9 bases between the two germline ends. The CDR3 DNA is TGTGCCAGCAGCAATGGTAGGAATCAGCCCCAGCATTTT. It is translated as CASSNGRNQPQHF.

This clonotype occurred a few times. V is TRBV12-3 or TRBV12-4 and J is TRBJ2-1; 8 nucleotides agree with TRBD2. V gave up 7 bases and J gave up 10 bases; unmatched junction bases: 18. The CDR3 contains 16 residues. The chain's CDR3 is CASTPGGEGLQWEQFF. DNA for the CDR3: TGTGCCAGCACTCCCGGGGGGGAAGGCTTACAATGGGAGCAGTTCTTC.

The chain employs TRBV7-8 and TRBJ2-2; tentative D call: TRBD2 (6 bases). The CDR3 is made up of 14 amino acids. Germline V gene sequence: CDR1 SGHVS, CDR2 FQNEAQ. Deletions cut 10 bases from V and 0 bases from J, with 12 bases between. CDR3 DNA sequence: TGTGCCACGGCGCCGGGGGCGAACACCGGGGAGCTGTTTTTT. Residues: CATAPGANTGELFF.

The rearrangement uses TRBV12-3 or TRBV12-4 and TRBJ2-1, with D possibly matching TRBD2 (5 bases). V was clipped by 7 bases and J by 8 bases, with 21 bases between them. This CDR3 contains 15 residues. CDR3 region: CASTIGSRPKDEQFF. The CDR3 DNA is TGTGCCAGCACCATAGGGAGCAGGCCCAAGGATGAGCAGTTCTTC.

This clonotype was counted only a few times. This chain uses TRBV7-8 with TRBJ1-5, with TRBD1 identical over 12 bases. Germline CDR1 is SGHVS and CDR2 is FQNEAQ. The junction had 3 bases not matched to a gene; V was cut back by 6 bases and J by 6 bases. The CDR3 runs 14 residues. The CDR3 DNA reads as TGTGCCAGCAGGGGACAGGGGGCAGGTCAGCCCCAGCATTTT. It translates to CASRGQGAGQPQHF.

The chain has TRBV6-6 and TRBJ1-6; 7 positions match TRBD1. Trimming at V came to 7 bases and at J to 0 bases, leaving 3 bases not matched to a gene. This CDR3 has 15 residues. CDR1 and CDR2 (germline): MNHNY, SVGAGI (reference sequence). The CDR3 sequence is CASTAGGSYNSPLHF. CDR3 nucleotides: TGTGCCAGCACCGCAGGGGGCTCCTATAATTCACCCCTCCACTTT.

V and J are TRBV7-2 and TRBJ1-4; possible D gene TRBD1, 6 bases. CDR3 length: 15 amino acids. The V end lost 4 bases, the J end lost 8 bases, and 17 bases lay between the germline ends. Germline CDR1 is SGHTA and CDR2 is FQGNSA. In DNA form, the CDR3 reads TGTGCCAGCAGCTCCGAGGGGGGAATACAAGAAAAACTGTTTTTT. It is translated as CASSSEGGIQEKLFF.

J is TRBJ2-3 and V is TRBV7-6, with 13 bases fitting TRBD2. Germline V lookup: CDR1 SGHVS, CDR2 FNYEAQ. The ends lost 2 bases at V and 2 bases at J; junction bases unmatched: 16. The CDR3 loop spans 21 amino acids. This chain's CDR3 is CASSLSRTGTSGVVVTDTQYF. CDR3 sequence (DNA): TGTGCCAGCAGCTTAAGTCGGACCGGGACTAGCGGGGTCGTGGTCACAGATACGCAGTATTTT.

This clonotype was observed a few times. V usage is TRBV7-6 and J usage is TRBJ1-5; 9 nucleotides line up with TRBD1. The V and J ends lost 5 bases and 2 bases, in that order; junction bases with no gene match: 16. The CDR3 consists of 19 residues. Germline V gene sequence: CDR1 SGHVS, CDR2 FNYEAQ. The DNA of the CDR3 is TGTGCCAGCAGCGGGCCCCCGGGACAGGGCCCTTCTGGCAATCAGCCCCAGCATTTT. It translates to CASSGPPGQGPSGNQPQHF.

This clonotype was seen a few times. The gene calls are TRBV10-3 and TRBJ2-7; D is unclear. The germline V gene encodes CDR1 ENHRY and CDR2 SYGVKD. V lost 5 bases, J lost 7 bases, and 15 bases lay in between. The CDR3 extends over 13 amino acids. The CDR3 sequence is CAISPLGGDEQYF. CDR3 in DNA: TGTGCCATCAGTCCTTTGGGCGGTGATGAGCAGTACTTC.

This clonotype was detected many times. The V gene is TRBV28, the J gene TRBJ1-5; D remains ambiguous. The V end lost 2 bases, the J end lost 1 base, and 9 bases lay between the germline ends. The CDR3 is 15 residues long. CDR1 and CDR2 from the germline V gene are MDHEN and SYDVKM. Here the CDR3 reads CASSLSQASNQPQHF. The CDR3 DNA reads TGTGCCAGCAGTTTAAGCCAGGCGAGCAATCAGCCCCAGCATTTT.

CDR3 protein: CANGQGVNIQYF. CDR3 DNA sequence: TGTGCCAACGGACAGGGGGTCAACATTCAGTACTTC. This chain joins TRBV2 and TRBJ2-4; 10 nucleotides agree with TRBD1. V shed 10 bases, J shed 7 bases, and the junction held 4 bases outside the gene matches. CDR1 and CDR2 from the germline V gene are SNHLY and FYNNEI. The CDR3 runs to 12 residues.

The chain links TRBV12-5 to TRBJ2-1; D is unresolved. CDR1 is LGHNT, CDR2 FRNRAP, per germline. The CDR3 contains 12 residues. The V and J ends lost 1 base and 13 bases respectively, with 11 bases between them. This CDR3 reads CASGLGSREQFF. In DNA, the CDR3 is TGTGCTAGTGGTTTGGGGTCGAGAGAACAGTTCTTC.